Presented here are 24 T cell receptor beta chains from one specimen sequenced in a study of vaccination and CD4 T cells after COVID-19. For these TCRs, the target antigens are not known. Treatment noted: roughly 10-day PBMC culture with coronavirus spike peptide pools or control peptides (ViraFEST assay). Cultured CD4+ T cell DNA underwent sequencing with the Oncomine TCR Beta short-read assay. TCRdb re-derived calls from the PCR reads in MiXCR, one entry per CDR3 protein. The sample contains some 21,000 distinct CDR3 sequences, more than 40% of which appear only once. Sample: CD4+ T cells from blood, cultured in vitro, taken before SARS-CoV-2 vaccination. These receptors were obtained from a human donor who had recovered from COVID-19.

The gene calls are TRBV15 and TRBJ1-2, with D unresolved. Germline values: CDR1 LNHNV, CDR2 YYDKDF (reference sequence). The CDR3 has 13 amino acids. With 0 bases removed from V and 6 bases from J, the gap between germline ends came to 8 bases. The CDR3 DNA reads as TGTGCCACCAGCAGAGAAGTTGCGGATGGCTACACCTTC. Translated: CATSREVADGYTF.

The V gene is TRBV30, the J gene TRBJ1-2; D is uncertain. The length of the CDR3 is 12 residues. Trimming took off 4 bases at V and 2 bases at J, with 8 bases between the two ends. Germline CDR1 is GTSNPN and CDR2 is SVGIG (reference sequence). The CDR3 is CAWTPPNYGYTF. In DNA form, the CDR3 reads TGTGCCTGGACCCCTCCGAACTATGGCTACACCTTC.

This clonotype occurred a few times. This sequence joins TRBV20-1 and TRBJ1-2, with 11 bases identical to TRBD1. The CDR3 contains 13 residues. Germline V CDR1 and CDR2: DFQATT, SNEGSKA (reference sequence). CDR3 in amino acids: CNLPGQGVYGYTF. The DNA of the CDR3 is TGCAACCTGCCGGGACAGGGGGTGTATGGCTACACCTTC.

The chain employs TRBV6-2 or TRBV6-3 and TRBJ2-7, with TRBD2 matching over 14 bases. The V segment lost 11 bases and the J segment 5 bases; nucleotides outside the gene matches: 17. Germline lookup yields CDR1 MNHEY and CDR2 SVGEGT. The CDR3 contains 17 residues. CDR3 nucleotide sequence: TGTGCCCGGGGACTAGCGGGAGACATTTTAGATCGCAACGAGCAGTACTTC. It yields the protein CARGLAGDILDRNEQYF.

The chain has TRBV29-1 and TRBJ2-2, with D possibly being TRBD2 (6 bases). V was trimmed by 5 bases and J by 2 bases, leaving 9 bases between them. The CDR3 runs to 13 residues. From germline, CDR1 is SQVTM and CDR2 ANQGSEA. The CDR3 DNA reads TGCAGCGTTCGAGGGACTAACACCGGGGAGCTGTTTTTT. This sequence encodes CSVRGTNTGELFF.

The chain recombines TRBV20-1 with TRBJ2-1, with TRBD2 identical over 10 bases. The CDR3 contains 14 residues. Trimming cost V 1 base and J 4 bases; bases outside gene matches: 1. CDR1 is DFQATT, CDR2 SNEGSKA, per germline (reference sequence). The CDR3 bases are TGCAGTGCTAGAGGGACTAGCGGTTACAATGAGCAGTTCTTC. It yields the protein CSARGTSGYNEQFF.

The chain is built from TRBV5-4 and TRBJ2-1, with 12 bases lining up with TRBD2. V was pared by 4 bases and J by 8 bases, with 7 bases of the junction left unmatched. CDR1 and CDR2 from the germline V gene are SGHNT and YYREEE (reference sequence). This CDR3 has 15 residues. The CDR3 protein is CASSRGLAGSYEQFF. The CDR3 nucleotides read TGTGCCAGCAGCCGTGGACTAGCGGGATCTTATGAGCAGTTCTTC.

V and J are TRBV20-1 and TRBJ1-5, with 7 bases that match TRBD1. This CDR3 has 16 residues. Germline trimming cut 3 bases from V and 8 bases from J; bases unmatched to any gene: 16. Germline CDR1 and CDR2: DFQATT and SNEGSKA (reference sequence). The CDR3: CSARDWGGTVPEPQHF. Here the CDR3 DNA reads TGCAGTGCTAGGGACTGGGGGGGGACAGTACCGGAGCCCCAGCATTTT.

CDR3 bases: TGCGCCAGCAGTCACAAGGGAAGGGTAGCGAACACCGGGGAGCTGTTTTTT. This codes for CASSHKGRVANTGELFF. The rearrangement links TRBV23-1 to TRBJ2-2; D is undetermined. TRBV23-1 is recorded as an ORF, its role being uncertain. The V and J ends lost 3 bases and 0 bases respectively, with 14 bases between them. This CDR3 has 17 amino acids.

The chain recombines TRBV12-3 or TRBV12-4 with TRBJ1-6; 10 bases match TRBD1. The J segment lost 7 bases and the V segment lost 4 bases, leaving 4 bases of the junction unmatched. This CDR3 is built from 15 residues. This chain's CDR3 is CASSSLGQGNSPLHF. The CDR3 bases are TGTGCCAGCAGTTCCCTGGGACAGGGGAATTCACCCCTCCACTTT.

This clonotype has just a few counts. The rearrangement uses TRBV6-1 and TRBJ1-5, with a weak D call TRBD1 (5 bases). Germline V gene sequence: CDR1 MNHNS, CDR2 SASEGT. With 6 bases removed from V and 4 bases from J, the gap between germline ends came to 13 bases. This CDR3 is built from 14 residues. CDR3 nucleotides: TGTGCCAGCAGCCCGGACACGATGAATCAGCCCCAGCATTTT. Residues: CASSPDTMNQPQHF.

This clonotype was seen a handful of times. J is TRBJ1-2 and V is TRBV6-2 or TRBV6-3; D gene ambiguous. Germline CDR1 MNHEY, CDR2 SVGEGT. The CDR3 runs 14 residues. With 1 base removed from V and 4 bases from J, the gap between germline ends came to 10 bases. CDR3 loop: CASSYFAGGYGYTF. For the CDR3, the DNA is TGTGCCAGCAGTTACTTCGCGGGAGGCTATGGCTACACCTTC.

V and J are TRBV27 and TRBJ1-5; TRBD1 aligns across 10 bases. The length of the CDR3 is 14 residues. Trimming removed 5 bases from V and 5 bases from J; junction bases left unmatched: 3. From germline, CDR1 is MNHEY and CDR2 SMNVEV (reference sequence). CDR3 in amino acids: CASSPGTGDQPQHF. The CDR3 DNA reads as TGTGCCAGCAGTCCGGGGACAGGGGATCAGCCCCAGCATTTT.

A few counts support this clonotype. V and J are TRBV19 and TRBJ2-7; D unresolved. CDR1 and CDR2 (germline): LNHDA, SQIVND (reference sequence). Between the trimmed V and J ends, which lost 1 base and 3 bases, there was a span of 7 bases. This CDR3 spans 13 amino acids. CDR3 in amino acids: CASSIGQDYEQYF. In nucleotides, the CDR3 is TGTGCCAGTAGTATAGGGCAGGACTACGAGCAGTACTTC.

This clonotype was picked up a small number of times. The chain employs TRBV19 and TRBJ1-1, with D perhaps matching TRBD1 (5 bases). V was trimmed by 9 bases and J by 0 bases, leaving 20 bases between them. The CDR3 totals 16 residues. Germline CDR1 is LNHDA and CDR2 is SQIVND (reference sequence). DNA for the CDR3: TGTGCCAGGGGGAGATTTTCGGGGACGGTGAACACTGAAGCTTTCTTT. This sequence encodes CARGRFSGTVNTEAFF.

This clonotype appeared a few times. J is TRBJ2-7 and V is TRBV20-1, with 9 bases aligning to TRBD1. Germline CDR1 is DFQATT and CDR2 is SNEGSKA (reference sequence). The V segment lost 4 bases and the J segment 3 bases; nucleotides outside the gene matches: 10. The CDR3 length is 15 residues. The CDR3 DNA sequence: TGCAGTGCTACCTATAGGGACAGGGTAAGCTACGAGCAGTACTTC. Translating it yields CSATYRDRVSYEQYF.

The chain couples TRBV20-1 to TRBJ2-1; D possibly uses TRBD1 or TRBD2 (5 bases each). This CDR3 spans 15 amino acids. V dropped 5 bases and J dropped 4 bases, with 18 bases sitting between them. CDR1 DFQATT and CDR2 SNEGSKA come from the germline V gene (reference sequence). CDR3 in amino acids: CSARSTGRMYNEQFF. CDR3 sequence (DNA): TGCAGTGCTCGAAGCACGGGGCGGATGTACAATGAGCAGTTCTTC.

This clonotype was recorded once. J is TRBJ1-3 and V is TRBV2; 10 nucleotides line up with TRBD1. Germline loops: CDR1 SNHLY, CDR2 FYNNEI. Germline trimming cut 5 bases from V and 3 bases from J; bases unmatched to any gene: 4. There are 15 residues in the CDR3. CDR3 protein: CASSPGTGDGNTIYF. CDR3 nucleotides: TGTGCCAGCAGTCCTGGGACAGGGGATGGAAACACCATATATTTT.

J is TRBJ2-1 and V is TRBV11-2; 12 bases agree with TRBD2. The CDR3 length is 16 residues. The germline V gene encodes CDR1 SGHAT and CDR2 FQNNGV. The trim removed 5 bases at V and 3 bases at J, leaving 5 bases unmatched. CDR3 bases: TGTGCCAGCAGCGTGGGACTAGCGGGCAACTACAATGAGCAGTTCTTC. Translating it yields CASSVGLAGNYNEQFF.

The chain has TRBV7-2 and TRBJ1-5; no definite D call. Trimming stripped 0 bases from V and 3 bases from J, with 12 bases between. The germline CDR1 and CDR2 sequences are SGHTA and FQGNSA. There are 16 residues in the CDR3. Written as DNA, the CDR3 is TGTGCCAGCAGCTTAGCTGCAGGCTTATTCAATCAGCCCCAGCATTTT. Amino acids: CASSLAAGLFNQPQHF.

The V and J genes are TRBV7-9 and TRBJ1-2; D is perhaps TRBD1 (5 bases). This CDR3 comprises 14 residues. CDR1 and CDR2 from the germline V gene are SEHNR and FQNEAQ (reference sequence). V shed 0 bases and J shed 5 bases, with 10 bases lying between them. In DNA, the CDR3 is TGTGCCAGCAGCTTAGCTGGGGACTTATATGGCTACACCTTC. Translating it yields CASSLAGDLYGYTF.

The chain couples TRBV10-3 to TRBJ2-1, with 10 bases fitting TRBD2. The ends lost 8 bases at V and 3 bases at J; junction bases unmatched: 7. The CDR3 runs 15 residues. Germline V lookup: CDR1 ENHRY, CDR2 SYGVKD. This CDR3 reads CAISQLAGFYNEQFF. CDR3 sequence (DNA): TGTGCCATCTCCCAACTAGCGGGGTTCTACAATGAGCAGTTCTTC.

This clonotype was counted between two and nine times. The CDR3 loop is CASSPSGTLSYNEQFF. In DNA form, the CDR3 reads TGTGCCAGCAGCCCCTCCGGGACGCTCTCCTACAATGAGCAGTTCTTC. The J gene is TRBJ2-1, the V gene TRBV7-2, with D perhaps TRBD1 or TRBD2 (5 bases each). The germline V gene encodes CDR1 SGHTA and CDR2 FQGNSA. The CDR3 consists of 16 residues. Deletions cut 5 bases from V and 0 bases from J, with 14 bases between.

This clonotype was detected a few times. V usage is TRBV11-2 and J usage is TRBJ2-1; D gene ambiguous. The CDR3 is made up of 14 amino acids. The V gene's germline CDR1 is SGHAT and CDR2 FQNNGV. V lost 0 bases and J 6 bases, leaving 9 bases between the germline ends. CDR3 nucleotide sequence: TGTGCCAGCAGCTTAGATCGCAGAGGCAATGAGCAGTTCTTC. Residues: CASSLDRRGNEQFF.